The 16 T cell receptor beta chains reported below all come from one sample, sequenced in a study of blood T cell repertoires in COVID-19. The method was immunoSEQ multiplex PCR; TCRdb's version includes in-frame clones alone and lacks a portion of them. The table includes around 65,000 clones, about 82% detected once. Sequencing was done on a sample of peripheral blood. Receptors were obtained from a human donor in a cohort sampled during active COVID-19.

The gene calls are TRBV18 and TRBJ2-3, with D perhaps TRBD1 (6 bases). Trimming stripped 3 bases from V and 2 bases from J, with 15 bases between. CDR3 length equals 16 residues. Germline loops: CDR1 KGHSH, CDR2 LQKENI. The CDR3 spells CASSPGQSPTTDTQYF. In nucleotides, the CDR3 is TGTGCCAGCTCACCCGGACAGAGCCCGACCACAGATACGCAGTATTTT.

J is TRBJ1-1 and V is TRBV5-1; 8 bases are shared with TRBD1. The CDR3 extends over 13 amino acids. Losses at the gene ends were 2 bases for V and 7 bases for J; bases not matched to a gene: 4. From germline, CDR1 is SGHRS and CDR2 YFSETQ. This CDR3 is CASSFRQGYEAFF. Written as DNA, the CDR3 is TGCGCCAGCAGCTTCCGACAGGGGTATGAAGCTTTCTTT. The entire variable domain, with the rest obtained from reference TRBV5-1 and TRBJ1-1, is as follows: KAGVTQTPRYLIKTRGQQVTLSCSPISGHRSVSWYQQTPGQGLQFLFEYFSETQRNKGNFPGRFSGRQFSNSRSEMNVSTLELGDSALYLCASSFRQGYEAFFGQGTRLTVV.

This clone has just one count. DNA of the CDR3: TGTGCCAGCAAGAGGGCTAGCGGCCACCTAGATACGCAGTATTTT. It codes for CASKRASGHLDTQYF. The chain employs TRBV6-6 and TRBJ2-3, with 7 bases matching TRBD2. The germline V gene has CDR1 MNHNY and CDR2 SVGAGI (reference sequence). This CDR3 is built from 15 residues. The V gene end was trimmed by 7 bases and the J gene end by 5 bases; junction bases not matched to a gene: 12.

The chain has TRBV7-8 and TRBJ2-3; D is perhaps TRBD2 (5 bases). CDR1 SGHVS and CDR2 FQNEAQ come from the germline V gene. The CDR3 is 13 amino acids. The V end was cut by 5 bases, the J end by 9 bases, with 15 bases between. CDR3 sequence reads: CASSTDTRGTQYF. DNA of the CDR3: TGTGCCAGCAGCACAGACACCCGAGGGACGCAGTATTTT.

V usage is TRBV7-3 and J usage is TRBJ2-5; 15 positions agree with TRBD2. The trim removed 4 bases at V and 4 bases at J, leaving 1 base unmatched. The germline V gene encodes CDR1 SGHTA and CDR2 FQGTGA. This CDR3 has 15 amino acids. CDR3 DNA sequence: TGTGCCAGCAGCTGGGGACTAGCGGGAGGAGAGACCCAGTACTTC. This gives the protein CASSWGLAGGETQYF.

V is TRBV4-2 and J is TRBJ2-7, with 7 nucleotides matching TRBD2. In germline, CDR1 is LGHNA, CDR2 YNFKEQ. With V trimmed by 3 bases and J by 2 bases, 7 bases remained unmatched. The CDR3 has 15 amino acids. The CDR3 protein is CASSQVREGTYEQYF. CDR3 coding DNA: TGTGCCAGCAGCCAGGTTAGGGAGGGGACCTACGAGCAGTACTTC.

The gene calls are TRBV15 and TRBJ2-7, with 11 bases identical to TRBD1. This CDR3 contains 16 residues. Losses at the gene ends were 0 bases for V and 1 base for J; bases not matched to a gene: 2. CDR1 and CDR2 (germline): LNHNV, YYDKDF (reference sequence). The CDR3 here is CATSRDRDRGSYEQYF. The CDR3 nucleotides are TGTGCCACCAGCAGAGATCGGGACAGGGGGTCCTACGAGCAGTACTTC.

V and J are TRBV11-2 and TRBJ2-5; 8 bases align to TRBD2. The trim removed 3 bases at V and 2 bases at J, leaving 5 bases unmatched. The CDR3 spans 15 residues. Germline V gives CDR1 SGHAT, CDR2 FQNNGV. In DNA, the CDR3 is TGTGCCAGCAGCTTCTCAGCGGGGGTACAAGAGACCCAGTACTTC. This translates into CASSFSAGVQETQYF.

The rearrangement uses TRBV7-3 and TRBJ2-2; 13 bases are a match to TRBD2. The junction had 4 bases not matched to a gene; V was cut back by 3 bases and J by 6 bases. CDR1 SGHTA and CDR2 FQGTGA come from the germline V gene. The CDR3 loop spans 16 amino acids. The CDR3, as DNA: TGTGCCAGCAGCTTGACTAGCGGGGGGTTTTCCGGGGAGCTGTTTTTT. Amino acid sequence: CASSLTSGGFSGELFF.

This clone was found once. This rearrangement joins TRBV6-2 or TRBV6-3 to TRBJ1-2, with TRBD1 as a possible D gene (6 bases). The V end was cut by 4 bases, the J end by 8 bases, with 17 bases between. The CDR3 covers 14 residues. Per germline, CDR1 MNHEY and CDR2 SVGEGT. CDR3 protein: CASSSRGALYGYTF. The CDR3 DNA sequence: TGTGCCAGCAGTTCCCGGGGGGCGCTTTACGGCTACACCTTC.

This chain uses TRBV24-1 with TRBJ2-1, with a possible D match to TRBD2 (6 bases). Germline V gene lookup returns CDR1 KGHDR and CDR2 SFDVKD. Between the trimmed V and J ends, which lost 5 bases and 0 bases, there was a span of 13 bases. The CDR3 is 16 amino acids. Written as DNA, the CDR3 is TGTGCCACCAGTGGGGCTAGCGCTAGCTCCTACAATGAGCAGTTCTTC. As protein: CATSGASASSYNEQFF.

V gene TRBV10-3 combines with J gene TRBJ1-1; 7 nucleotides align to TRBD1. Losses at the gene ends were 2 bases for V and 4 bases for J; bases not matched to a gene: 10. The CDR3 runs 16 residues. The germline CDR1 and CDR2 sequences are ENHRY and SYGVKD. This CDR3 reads CAISETDRVSSTEAFF. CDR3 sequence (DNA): TGTGCCATCAGTGAGACTGACAGGGTATCGAGCACTGAAGCTTTCTTT.

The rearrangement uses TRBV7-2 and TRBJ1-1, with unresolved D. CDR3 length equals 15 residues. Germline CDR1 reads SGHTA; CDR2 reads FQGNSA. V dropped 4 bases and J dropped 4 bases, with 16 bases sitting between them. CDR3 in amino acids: CASSSQRVGGTEAFF. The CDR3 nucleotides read TGTGCCAGCAGCTCCCAGAGGGTGGGAGGCACTGAAGCTTTCTTT. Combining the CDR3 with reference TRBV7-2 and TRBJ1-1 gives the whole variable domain GAGVSQSPSNKVTEKGKDVELRCDPISGHTALYWYRQSLGQGLEFLIYFQGNSAPDKSGLPSDRFSAERTGGSVSTLTIQRTQQEDSAVYLCASSSQRVGGTEAFFGQGTRLTVV.

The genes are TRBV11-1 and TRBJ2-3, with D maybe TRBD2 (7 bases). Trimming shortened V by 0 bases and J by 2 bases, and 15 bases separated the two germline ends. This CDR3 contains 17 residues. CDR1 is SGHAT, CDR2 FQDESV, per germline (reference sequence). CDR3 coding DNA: TGTGCCAGCAGCTTAGCGCTACGGGGGGCCGTCACAGATACGCAGTATTTT. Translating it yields CASSLALRGAVTDTQYF.

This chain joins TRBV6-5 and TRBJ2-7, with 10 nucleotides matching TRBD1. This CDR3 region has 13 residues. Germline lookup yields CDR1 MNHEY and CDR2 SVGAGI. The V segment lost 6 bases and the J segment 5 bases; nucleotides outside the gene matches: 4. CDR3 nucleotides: TGTGCCAGCAGAAGGACAGGGGGTGACGAGCAGTACTTC. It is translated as CASRRTGGDEQYF.

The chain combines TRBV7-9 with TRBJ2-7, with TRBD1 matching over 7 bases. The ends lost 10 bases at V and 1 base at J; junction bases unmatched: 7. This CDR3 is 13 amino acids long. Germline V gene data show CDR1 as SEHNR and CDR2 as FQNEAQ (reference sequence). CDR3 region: CATQMGQSYEQYF. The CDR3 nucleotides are TGTGCCACCCAGATGGGACAGTCCTACGAGCAGTACTTC.